What follows are 20 T cell receptor beta chains derived from one specimen sequenced in a study of OX40 agonist ivuxolimab in advanced cancers. Here immunoSEQ multiplex PCR was the method, and the copy in TCRdb shows in-frame clones only, minus some. The table lists around 53,000 clones, 75% to 80% of them singletons. The sample in question was CD4+ or CD8+ T cells sorted from blood, obtained in a trial of the OX40 agonist ivuxolimab. The receptor set was obtained from an adult with an advanced solid tumor such as melanoma, head and neck, liver or kidney cancer.

The rearrangement links TRBV19 to TRBJ2-4, with D possibly being TRBD1 (5 bases). Trimming shortened V by 6 bases and J by 6 bases, and 6 bases separated the two germline ends. Germline assignment: CDR1 LNHDA and CDR2 SQIVND (reference sequence). The length of the CDR3 is 11 residues. CDR3 region: CASRGPNIQYF. The CDR3 bases are TGTGCCAGTAGGGGGCCAAACATTCAGTACTTC.

This clone is classed as medium-sized. CDR3 protein: CASSPITRFEGYTF. The DNA of the CDR3 is TGTGCCAGCTCACCCATAACGAGGTTCGAAGGCTACACCTTC. The rearrangement links TRBV18 to TRBJ1-2; D gene uncertain. Germline V gene data show CDR1 as KGHSH and CDR2 as LQKENI. The CDR3 runs 14 residues. V was cut by 3 bases and J by 8 bases, with 16 bases left in between.

J is TRBJ2-3 and V is TRBV29-1, with 9 bases lining up with TRBD2. Germline V gives CDR1 SQVTM, CDR2 ANQGSEA. The ends lost 3 bases at V and 5 bases at J; junction bases unmatched: 9. This CDR3 is 15 amino acids long. The CDR3 DNA reads TGCAGCGTTGATGTGGCTAGCGGGGCTAGAGATACGCAGTATTTT. Protein sequence: CSVDVASGARDTQYF.

The genes are TRBV7-2 and TRBJ1-2, with TRBD1 identical over 7 bases. The germline CDR1 and CDR2 sequences are SGHTA and FQGNSA. This CDR3 has 16 residues. Trimming at V came to 0 bases and at J to 4 bases, leaving 8 bases not matched to a gene. The DNA of the CDR3 is TGTGCCAGCAGCTTAGCGCTTGGGACAGTTCCCTATGGCTACACCTTC. As protein: CASSLALGTVPYGYTF.

The chain uses TRBV14 and TRBJ1-2, with D uncertain. The CDR3 totals 14 residues. V was clipped by 0 bases and J by 7 bases, with 12 bases between them. From germline, CDR1 is SGHDN and CDR2 FVKESK. The CDR3 spells CASSQDFWVSGYTF. CDR3 bases: TGTGCCAGCAGCCAAGACTTCTGGGTTTCTGGCTACACCTTC.

CDR3 sequence reads: CASNIRAGTNTEAFF. Here the CDR3 DNA reads TGTGCCAGCAACATCAGGGCAGGGACGAACACTGAAGCTTTCTTT. This sequence joins TRBV28 and TRBJ1-1, with D tentatively TRBD1 (5 bases). The V gene's germline CDR1 is MDHEN and CDR2 SYDVKM. With 7 bases removed from V and 1 base from J, the gap between germline ends came to 16 bases. The CDR3 length is 15 residues. Combining the CDR3 with reference TRBV28 and TRBJ1-1 gives the whole variable domain DVKVTQSSRYLVKRTGEKVFLECVQDMDHENMFWYRQDPGLGLRLIYFSYDVKMKEKGDIPEGYSVSREKKERFSLILESASTNQTSMYLCASNIRAGTNTEAFFGQGTRLTVV.

The chain employs TRBV5-1 and TRBJ2-2, with 10 bases aligning to TRBD2. In germline, CDR1 is SGHRS, CDR2 YFSETQ. This CDR3 contains 18 residues. With 4 bases clipped from V and 5 bases from J, the junction kept 14 bases outside the gene matches. CDR3 amino acids: CASSTGVLAGVRTGELFF. The CDR3, as DNA: TGCGCCAGCAGCACTGGGGTCCTAGCGGGAGTACGGACCGGGGAGCTGTTTTTT.

The rearrangement uses TRBV28 and TRBJ2-1; TRBD2 matches at 10 bases. The CDR3 has 14 amino acids. V shed 8 bases, J shed 4 bases, and the junction held 5 bases outside the gene matches. Germline values: CDR1 MDHEN, CDR2 SYDVKM. The CDR3 reads CASGASGSYNEQFF. Here the CDR3 DNA reads TGTGCCAGCGGGGCTAGCGGGAGTTACAATGAGCAGTTCTTC. Filled out from reference TRBV28 and TRBJ2-1, the complete variable domain reads DVKVTQSSRYLVKRTGEKVFLECVQDMDHENMFWYRQDPGLGLRLIYFSYDVKMKEKGDIPEGYSVSREKKERFSLILESASTNQTSMYLCASGASGSYNEQFFGPGTRLTVL.

This chain uses TRBV30 with TRBJ2-7, with D tentatively TRBD2 (6 bases). V was pared by 0 bases and J by 11 bases, with 14 bases between. The CDR3 is 12 amino acids. CDR1 is GTSNPN and CDR2 is SVGIG in the germline V gene (reference sequence). The CDR3 DNA sequence: TGTGCCTGGAGTGTGACCGGGGGTCGAAAGTACTTC. Translation gives CAWSVTGGRKYF.

The chain employs TRBV6-6 and TRBJ1-2; TRBD1 aligns across 7 bases. Germline V gene lookup returns CDR1 MNHNY and CDR2 SVGAGI (reference sequence). CDR3 length equals 16 residues. Losses at the gene ends were 5 bases for V and 4 bases for J; bases not matched to a gene: 13. In nucleotides, the CDR3 is TGTGCCAGCAGTATCCGGGACAGAACGGGCGGCTATGGCTACACCTTC. This gives the protein CASSIRDRTGGYGYTF.

CDR3 coding DNA: TGCGCCAGCAGCCAAGGTGGAGCTAACTATGGCTACACCTTC. Protein: CASSQGGANYGYTF. This chain links TRBV4-1 with TRBJ1-2; D gene ambiguous. The CDR3 spans 14 residues. Trimming removed 1 base at V and 0 bases at J, with 6 bases between. Germline V gene lookup returns CDR1 MGHRA and CDR2 YSYEKL.

This rearrangement joins TRBV28 to TRBJ2-2, with D unresolved. Germline V gene data show CDR1 as MDHEN and CDR2 as SYDVKM. This CDR3 contains 16 residues. V dropped 6 bases and J dropped 1 base, with 15 bases sitting between them. The CDR3 nucleotides are TGTGCCAGCAGACGATCGCAGACCCTGAACACCGGGGAGCTGTTTTTT. This translates into CASRRSQTLNTGELFF.

This clone was found once. The chain recombines TRBV7-9 with TRBJ1-2; 9 bases agree with TRBD1. The CDR3 covers 15 residues. V lost 6 bases, J lost 6 bases, and 11 bases stayed unmatched. Germline lookup yields CDR1 SEHNR and CDR2 FQNEAQ (reference sequence). CDR3 in amino acids: CASSYTQGARDGYTF. The CDR3 DNA sequence: TGTGCCAGCAGTTATACACAGGGGGCGAGGGATGGCTACACCTTC.

The chain has TRBV19 and TRBJ2-1; 11 nucleotides agree with TRBD2. The germline gives CDR1 LNHDA, CDR2 SQIVND (reference sequence). CDR3 length: 18 residues. J was trimmed by 0 bases and V by 7 bases; bases with no gene match: 11. CDR3 in amino acids: CASKGLAGPDSSYNEQFF. The CDR3 bases are TGTGCCAGTAAAGGACTAGCGGGCCCCGATAGCTCCTACAATGAGCAGTTCTTC.

The gene calls are TRBV7-9 and TRBJ1-1; possible D gene TRBD1, 5 bases. The germline gives CDR1 SEHNR, CDR2 FQNEAQ (reference sequence). With 5 bases removed from V and 4 bases from J, the gap between germline ends came to 11 bases. The CDR3 consists of 13 residues. DNA of the CDR3: TGTGCCAGCAGCCCCCGCGGGGGCACTGAAGCTTTCTTT. Amino acid sequence: CASSPRGGTEAFF.

The gene calls are TRBV6-6 and TRBJ2-7; 7 bases are shared with TRBD2. The CDR3 runs 14 residues. Losses at the gene ends were 6 bases for V and 0 bases for J; bases not matched to a gene: 5. Germline assignment: CDR1 MNHNY and CDR2 SVGAGI (reference sequence). CDR3 amino acids: CASRGGEFSYEQYF. As DNA, the CDR3 is TGTGCCAGCAGGGGGGGGGAGTTCTCCTACGAGCAGTACTTC.

This clone turned up a few times. This chain links TRBV7-8 with TRBJ2-7, with 9 nucleotides matching TRBD2. CDR1 and CDR2 from the germline V gene are SGHVS and FQNEAQ. This CDR3 region has 18 residues. V dropped 5 bases and J dropped 2; count of bases not matched to a gene: 16. CDR3 in DNA: TGTGCCAGCAGCAAGGGACACGCGACTAGCGGAAACCCCTACGAGCAGTACTTC. Amino acid sequence: CASSKGHATSGNPYEQYF.

The chain uses TRBV6-5 and TRBJ2-1; D unclear. Germline CDR1 and CDR2: MNHEY and SVGAGI. V was clipped by 0 bases and J by 6 bases, with 9 bases between them. The CDR3 runs to 14 residues. CDR3 in amino acids: CASSYSNNRNEQFF. CDR3 coding DNA: TGTGCCAGCAGTTACTCAAATAATCGCAATGAGCAGTTCTTC.

The chain links TRBV27 to TRBJ2-1; 8 bases are a match to TRBD2. The trim removed 5 bases at V and 10 bases at J, leaving 10 bases unmatched. CDR1 is MNHEY, CDR2 SMNVEV, per germline (reference sequence). The CDR3 has 14 amino acids. CDR3 sequence (DNA): TGTGCCAGCAGTCCCTTAATAGCGGGACGGGAGCAGTTCTTC. Translating it yields CASSPLIAGREQFF.

The rearrangement uses TRBV5-5 and TRBJ1-4, with TRBD1 matching 7 bases. V gave up 4 bases and J gave up 5 bases; unmatched junction bases: 8. There are 15 residues in the CDR3. The germline V gene has CDR1 SGHKS and CDR2 YYEKEE (reference sequence). CDR3 residues: CASSPTGQENEKLFF. The CDR3 DNA reads TGTGCCAGCAGCCCGACCGGACAGGAGAATGAAAAACTGTTTTTT.